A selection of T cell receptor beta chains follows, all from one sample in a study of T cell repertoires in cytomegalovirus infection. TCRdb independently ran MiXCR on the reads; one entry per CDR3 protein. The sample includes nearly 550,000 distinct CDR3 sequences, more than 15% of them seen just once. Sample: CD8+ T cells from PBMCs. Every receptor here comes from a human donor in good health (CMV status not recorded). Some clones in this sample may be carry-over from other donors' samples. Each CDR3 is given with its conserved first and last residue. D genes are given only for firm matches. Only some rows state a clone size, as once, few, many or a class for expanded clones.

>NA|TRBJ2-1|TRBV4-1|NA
TGCGCCAGCAGCCAGCCGGGACTCCCAAGGGATGAGCAGTTCTTC
CASSQPGLPRDEQFF
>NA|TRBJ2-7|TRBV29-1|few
TGCAGCGTCCATACTGGCTCCTACGAGCAGTACTTC
CSVHTGSYEQYF
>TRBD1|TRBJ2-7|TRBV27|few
TGTGCCAGCAGCCCCAGTGGGGGCGACAGGGGCTACGAGCAGTACTTC
CASSPSGGDRGYEQYF
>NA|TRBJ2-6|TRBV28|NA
TGTGCCAGCAGTCGTAACAATGGACGGAACTCTGGGGCCAACGTCCTGACTTTC
CASSRNNGRNSGANVLTF
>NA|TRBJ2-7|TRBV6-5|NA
TGTGCCAGCAGTTACGTTAGGAGGGCCTCCTTCTACGAGCAGTACTTC
CASSYVRRASFYEQYF
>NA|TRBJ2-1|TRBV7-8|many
TGTGCCAGCAGCTTAGGGAGAAACCTGAACAATGAGCAGTTCTTC
CASSLGRNLNNEQFF
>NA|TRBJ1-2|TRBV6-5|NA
TGTGCCAGCAGTTACTCCAGTGTACCGCTTAATTATGGCTACACCTTC
CASSYSSVPLNYGYTF
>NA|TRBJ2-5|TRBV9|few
TGTGCCAGCAGCGACCAGGGTCCAGGAAAGGGGACCCAGTACTTC
CASSDQGPGKGTQYF
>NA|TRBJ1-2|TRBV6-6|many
TGTGCCAGCAGTTACGCCATCAGGGAGCGATTCTATGGCTACACCTTC
CASSYAIRERFYGYTF
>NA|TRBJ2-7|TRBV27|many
TGTGCCAGCAGTTTATCGTGGCGTATTGGGTCTCTATACGAGCAGTACTTC
CASSLSWRIGSLYEQYF
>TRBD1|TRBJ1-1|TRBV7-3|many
TGTGCCAGCAGCTTGACAGGGGGCCTCACTGAAGCTTTCTTT
CASSLTGGLTEAFF
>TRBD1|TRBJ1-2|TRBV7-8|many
TGTGCCAGCAGCCTGGGGACAGCTCGCAACTATGGCTACACCTTC
CASSLGTARNYGYTF
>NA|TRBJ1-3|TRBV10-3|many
TGTGCCATCAGTGTAGAGGTCCCATCCGTTCCTCGGGCCAGGGCTGACCCTGGAAACACCATATATTTT
CAISVEVPSVPRARADPGNTIYF
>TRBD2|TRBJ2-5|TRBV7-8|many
TGTGCCAGCAGCCTACTCCTAGCGGGGGCCCAAGAGACCCAGTACTTC
CASSLLLAGAQETQYF
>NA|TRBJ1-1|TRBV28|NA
TGTGCCAGCAGTTTTAACTGGGTTACTGAAGCTTTCTTT
CASSFNWVTEAFF
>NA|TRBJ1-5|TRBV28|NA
TGTGCCAGCATCGGAGGGAAATCTCAGCCCCAGCATTTT
CASIGGKSQPQHF
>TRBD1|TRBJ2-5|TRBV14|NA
TGTGCCAGCAGCCCGGGACAGGAAGGAGAGACCCAGTACTTC
CASSPGQEGETQYF
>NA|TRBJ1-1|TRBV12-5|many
TGTGCTAGTGGTCCCGGATTGGGGCACACTGAAGCTTTCTTT
CASGPGLGHTEAFF
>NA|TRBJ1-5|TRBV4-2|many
TGTGCCAGCAGCCAAGAAGGGCGGCAGCCCCAGCATTTT
CASSQEGRQPQHF
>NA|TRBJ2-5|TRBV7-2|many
TGTGCCAGCAGCTTAGCGCACGGCCCAGCGGGAGAGACCCAGTACTTC
CASSLAHGPAGETQYF
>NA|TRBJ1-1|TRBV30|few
TGTGCCTGGACCGTCCGTGGCACTGAAGCTTTCTTT
CAWTVRGTEAFF
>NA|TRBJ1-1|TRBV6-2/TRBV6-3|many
TGTGCCAGCAGTTACTCGTATAGCACTGAAGCTTTCTTT
CASSYSYSTEAFF
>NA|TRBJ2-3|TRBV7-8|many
TGTGCCAGCAGACGATCGGCGGCCCGGGGAGATACGCAGTATTTT
CASRRSAARGDTQYF